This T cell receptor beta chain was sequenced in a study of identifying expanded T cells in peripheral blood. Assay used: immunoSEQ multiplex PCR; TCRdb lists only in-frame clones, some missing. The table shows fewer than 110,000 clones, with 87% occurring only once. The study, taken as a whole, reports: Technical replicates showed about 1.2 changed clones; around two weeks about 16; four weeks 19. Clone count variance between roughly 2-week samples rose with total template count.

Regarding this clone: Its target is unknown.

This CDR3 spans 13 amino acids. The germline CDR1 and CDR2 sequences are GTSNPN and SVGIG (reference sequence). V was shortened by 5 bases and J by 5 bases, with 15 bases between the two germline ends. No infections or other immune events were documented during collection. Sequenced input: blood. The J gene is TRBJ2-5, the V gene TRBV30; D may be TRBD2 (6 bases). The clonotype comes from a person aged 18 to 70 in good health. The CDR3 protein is CAWATGTEETQYF. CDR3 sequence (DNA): TGTGCCTGGGCTACTGGGACTGAGGAGACCCAGTACTTC.